These 26 T cell receptor beta chains were sequenced from one sample in a study of read filtering for tumor transcriptome and immune sequencing. The library was built from about 0.4 ug RNA with molecular barcoded adaptors for alpha/delta and beta/gamma chains. TCRdb re-called the reads through MiXCR, storing one row per CDR3 protein. This repertoire shows approximately 40,000 distinct CDR3 sequences, roughly 13% found once; its top ten account for 25% to 30%. Sequencing input: a population of CD138-negative cells sorted from bone marrow. Source of these receptors: a donor aged 40 or over with multiple myeloma.

This clonotype was seen only a few times. A far larger clone is just one base off, so this is likely a read error. Because the CDR3 is missing its conserved closing phenylalanine or tryptophan, this is likely a read error. The chain couples TRBV6-1 to TRBJ2-1; a weak D match, TRBD2 (5 bases). In germline, CDR1 is MNHNS, CDR2 SASEGT. The CDR3 loop spans 17 amino acids. Between the trimmed V and J ends, which lost 6 bases and 8 bases, there was a span of 26 bases. CDR3 bases: TGTGCCAGCAGAGCCCCCCTAGAGGGCAGGTGGACGGATGAGCAGTTCCTC. This sequence encodes CASRAPLEGRWTDEQFL.

Worth noting for this clonotype: A much bigger clone sits one base away, suggesting this may be a read error. The CDR3 here is CSATPSLVEFQFF. The CDR3 nucleotides read TGCAGTGCTACTCCGTCTTTAGTGGAATTTCAGTTCTTC. J is TRBJ2-1 and V is TRBV20-1; D call uncertain. Deletions cut 4 bases from V and 13 bases from J, with 20 bases between. The CDR3 covers 13 residues. Per the germline V gene, CDR1 is DFQATT and CDR2 is SNEGSKA (reference sequence).

This clonotype appeared many times. The CDR3 coding sequence is TGCAGTGCTAGAGTTCTGGCCTCATCAGGGGAGACCCAGTACTTC. Translation: CSARVLASSGETQYF. V gene TRBV20-1 combines with J gene TRBJ2-5; a possible D gene is TRBD1 (5 bases). Trimming removed 1 base from V and 5 bases from J, with 17 bases in between. This CDR3 is built from 15 residues. Germline CDR1 is DFQATT and CDR2 is SNEGSKA (reference sequence).

This clonotype was observed at least ten times. This chain connects TRBV20-1 to TRBJ2-7; D remains ambiguous. Per the germline V gene, CDR1 is DFQATT and CDR2 is SNEGSKA (reference sequence). Trimming took 3 bases from V and 0 from J, leaving 9 bases between them. This CDR3 has 13 amino acids. The CDR3 DNA reads as TGCAGTGCTAGCGGCGGCAACTCCTACGAGCAGTACTTC. It encodes CSASGGNSYEQYF.

This clonotype was picked up many times. CDR3 DNA: TGTGCCAGCAGCTATATTGACAGGGGGCGTGAAAAACTGTTTTTT. It encodes CASSYIDRGREKLFF. The gene calls are TRBV28 and TRBJ1-4; 10 bases are a match to TRBD1. From germline, CDR1 is MDHEN and CDR2 SYDVKM. The CDR3 totals 15 residues. J was trimmed by 7 bases and V by 6 bases; bases with no gene match: 8.

The sample holds many counts of this clonotype. This CDR3 reads CSVTPGLHKETQYF. Here the CDR3 DNA reads TGCAGCGTGACCCCGGGACTGCATAAAGAGACCCAGTACTTC. The V and J genes are TRBV29-1 and TRBJ2-5; possible D gene TRBD2, 6 bases. Germline V lookup: CDR1 SQVTM, CDR2 ANQGSEA. The CDR3 consists of 14 residues. V was clipped by 6 bases and J by 3 bases, with 17 bases between them.

The rearrangement joins TRBV7-6 to TRBJ2-7, with TRBD2 identical over 13 bases. From germline, CDR1 is SGHVS and CDR2 FNYEAQ. CDR3 size: 15 residues. The V segment lost 0 bases and the J segment 5 bases; nucleotides outside the gene matches: 1. Here the CDR3 DNA reads TGTGCCAGCAGCTTAGCGGGGACTAGCGGGAACGAGCAGTACTTC. Its protein is CASSLAGTSGNEQYF. The whole variable domain, filled in from reference TRBV7-6 and TRBJ2-7, reads GAGVSQSPRYKVTKRGQDVALRCDPISGHVSLYWYRQALGQGPEFLTYFNYEAQQDKSGLPNDRFSAERPEGSISTLTIQRTEQRDSAMYRCASSLAGTSGNEQYFGPGTRLTVT.

This clonotype was picked up many times. In nucleotides, the CDR3 is TGTGCCAGCAGCCCAGGACTAGGGCTTGAGCAGTTCTTC. It encodes CASSPGLGLEQFF. The genes are TRBV11-2 and TRBJ2-1, with 7 bases lining up with TRBD2. V lost 5 bases, J lost 9 bases, and 7 bases stayed unmatched. CDR1 and CDR2 (germline): SGHAT, FQNNGV. This CDR3 spans 13 amino acids.

The chain is built from TRBV29-1 and TRBJ1-5; tentative D call: TRBD1 (5 bases). The V gene's germline CDR1 is SQVTM and CDR2 ANQGSEA. The CDR3 has 13 amino acids. Trimming shortened V by 5 bases and J by 3 bases, and 11 bases separated the two germline ends. The CDR3 DNA reads TGCAGCGTTACATTGGGGGTCAATCAGCCCCAGCATTTT. It yields the protein CSVTLGVNQPQHF.

The chain couples TRBV20-1 to TRBJ2-1, with D possibly matching TRBD2 (6 bases). Germline-derived CDR1 and CDR2 are DFQATT and SNEGSKA (reference sequence). Trimming cost V 3 bases and J 4 bases, with 13 bases left between them. This CDR3 comprises 14 residues. The CDR3 sequence: CSARGGVLYNEQFF. In DNA, the CDR3 is TGCAGTGCTAGGGGGGGAGTTCTATACAATGAGCAGTTCTTC.

Note on this clonotype: A much larger clonotype is one base distant, so this may be a read error. The chain is built from TRBV27 and TRBJ2-1, with TRBD2 matching 8 bases. This CDR3 region has 15 residues. Germline-derived CDR1 and CDR2 are MNHEY and SMNVEV (reference sequence). The CDR3, as DNA: TGTGGCAGCAGTTCAATAGCGGGAAGATACAATGAGCAGTTCTTC. Its protein is CGSSSIAGRYNEQFF.

This clonotype was seen many times. The V call is TRBV29-1, the J call TRBJ2-1; TRBD2 might be the D (5 bases). The CDR3 is 14 amino acids. The ends were cut back, 6 bases at V and 2 bases at J, with 14 bases in the middle. Germline V gene data show CDR1 as SQVTM and CDR2 as ANQGSEA. DNA for the CDR3: TGCAGCGTAACAAGAGGCGGGCCCTACAATGAGCAGTTCTTC. Protein product: CSVTRGGPYNEQFF.

This clonotype was observed at least ten times. V is TRBV28 and J is TRBJ2-7, with a tentative D call TRBD2 (5 bases). The CDR3 length is 12 residues. V lost 8 bases and J 2 bases, leaving 10 bases between the germline ends. CDR1 and CDR2 (germline): MDHEN, SYDVKM. CDR3 bases: TGTGCCAGCGGGAGCCTTACCTACGAGCAGTACTTC. Translation gives CASGSLTYEQYF.

This clonotype was detected many times. The rearrangement links TRBV10-3 to TRBJ1-1; the D gene is possibly TRBD1 (5 bases). The CDR3 has 14 amino acids. V was trimmed by 8 bases and J by 1 base, leaving 14 bases between them. Germline lookup yields CDR1 ENHRY and CDR2 SYGVKD. CDR3 sequence reads: CAISAGGANTEAFF. The CDR3 region has the DNA TGTGCCATCTCGGCCGGGGGAGCGAACACTGAAGCTTTCTTT.

On this clonotype: A single base is all that separates this from a far larger clone, so a read error is likely. V and J are TRBV6-2 or TRBV6-3 and TRBJ2-7; 8 nucleotides agree with TRBD1. The CDR3 contains 13 residues. Unmatched junction bases numbered 4, after V lost 7 bases and J lost 2 bases. The germline CDR1 and CDR2 sequences are MNHEY and SVGEGT. This chain's CDR3 is CASKTGATYEQYF. In DNA form, the CDR3 reads TGTGCCAGCAAGACAGGGGCCACCTACGAGCAGTACTTC.

This clonotype was counted ten times or more. This chain connects TRBV29-1 to TRBJ2-1; 14 nucleotides line up with TRBD2. The CDR3 runs to 20 residues. Per the germline V gene, CDR1 is SQVTM and CDR2 is ANQGSEA. After removal of 0 bases from V and 0 bases from J, the junction contained 10 bases not matched to a gene. The CDR3 bases are TGCAGCGTTGAAGATCTTCGAGGACTAGCGGGAGGAAACTCCTACAATGAGCAGTTCTTC. Translation gives CSVEDLRGLAGGNSYNEQFF.

This clonotype has a count of ten or more. The chain links TRBV12-3 or TRBV12-4 to TRBJ2-1; perhaps TRBD2 as D (6 bases). The V gene lost 2 bases and the J gene lost 5 bases, with 13 bases spanning the gap. The CDR3 sequence is 15 residues long. The CDR3: CASSLLGLADNEQFF. In nucleotides, the CDR3 is TGTGCCAGCAGTTTATTGGGACTGGCCGACAATGAGCAGTTCTTC.

Points on this clonotype: This clone may be a read error of a much larger clone one base away. CDR3 DNA sequence: TGTGCCTGCTCGGGGGTTGAAGCTTTCTTT. The encoded protein is CACSGVEAFF. The chain links TRBV12-3 or TRBV12-4 to TRBJ1-1; D is perhaps TRBD1 (5 bases). There are 10 residues in the CDR3. The V end was cut by 11 bases, the J end by 7 bases, with 11 bases between.

Of note for this clonotype: A much larger clone is a single base away; this may be a read error. The genes are TRBV28 and TRBJ2-5; 7 bases map to TRBD2. Germline values: CDR1 MDHEN, CDR2 SYDVKM. The CDR3 spans 14 residues. The junction had 8 bases not matched to a gene; V was cut back by 5 bases and J by 5 bases. CDR3 sequence (DNA): TGTGCCAGCAGTCCCACGGGGGGAGAGGAGACCCAGTACTTC. Translating gives CASSPTGGEETQYF.

This clonotype appeared many times. This chain uses TRBV4-3 with TRBJ2-7; 14 nucleotides match TRBD2. V shed 3 bases, J shed 0 bases, and the junction held 19 bases outside the gene matches. The CDR3 has 22 amino acids. Germline V lookup: CDR1 LGHNA, CDR2 YSLEER. The CDR3 spells CASSQDLTTGTSGSSSSYEQYF. The CDR3 nucleotides read TGCGCCAGCAGCCAGGATCTTACTACCGGGACTAGCGGGAGCTCAAGCTCCTACGAGCAGTACTTC.

At least ten counts were recorded for this clonotype. The genes are TRBV7-2 and TRBJ2-7; TRBD1 agrees at 9 bases. Losses at the gene ends were 6 bases for V and 2 bases for J; bases not matched to a gene: 2. This CDR3 spans 13 amino acids. Per the germline V gene, CDR1 is SGHTA and CDR2 is FQGNSA. CDR3: CASRTGGTYEQYF. The CDR3 DNA follows: TGTGCCAGCAGGACAGGGGGAACCTACGAGCAGTACTTC.

Many counts were recorded for this clonotype. The chain links TRBV28 to TRBJ1-4; D is unresolved. The germline V and J ends were trimmed by 2 bases and 4 bases, with 5 bases remaining between them. The CDR3 has 13 residues. Germline CDR1 MDHEN, CDR2 SYDVKM. CDR3 loop: CASSLQVNEKLFF. The CDR3 DNA is TGTGCCAGCAGTTTACAAGTTAATGAAAAACTGTTTTTT.

This clonotype has at least ten counts. This chain uses TRBV7-9 with TRBJ2-1, with 10 bases lining up with TRBD2. The CDR3 is made up of 18 amino acids. Germline V gene lookup returns CDR1 SEHNR and CDR2 FQNEAQ (reference sequence). Losses at the gene ends were 5 bases for V and 9 bases for J; bases not matched to a gene: 19. This CDR3 is CASSRPTRSLAGEGEQFF. The DNA of the CDR3 is TGTGCCAGCAGCCGCCCTACCAGGTCGCTAGCGGGAGAAGGTGAGCAGTTCTTC.

Many counts were recorded for this clonotype. The rearrangement joins TRBV7-9 to TRBJ2-3; TRBD1 matches 7 bases. This CDR3 is built from 17 residues. V lost 6 bases and J lost 4; bases outside the gene matches: 16. CDR1 and CDR2 from the germline V gene are SEHNR and FQNEAQ (reference sequence). CDR3 protein: CASRVLGTVPTPDTQYF. The CDR3 coding sequence is TGTGCCAGCAGGGTCCTGGGGACAGTACCCACCCCAGATACGCAGTATTTT. The variable domain in full, with the rest retrieved from reference TRBV7-9 and TRBJ2-3, is DTGVSQNPRHKITKRGQNVTFRCDPISEHNRLYWYRQTLGQGPEFLTYFQNEAQLEKSRLLSDRFSAERPKGSFSTLEIQRTEQGDSAMYLCASRVLGTVPTPDTQYFGPGTRLTVL.

This clonotype was observed at least ten times. The chain is built from TRBV6-2 or TRBV6-3 and TRBJ2-5, with 7 bases fitting TRBD1. CDR3 length: 16 amino acids. J gave up 5 bases and V 0 bases, and 9 bases lay outside the gene matches. CDR1 MNHEY and CDR2 SVGEGT come from the germline V gene. Here the CDR3 DNA reads TGTGCCAGCAGTTACTCGACAGGGCGTCTGGGGGAGACCCAGTACTTC. This gives the protein CASSYSTGRLGETQYF.

The chain combines TRBV7-2 with TRBJ2-7, with 7 positions matching TRBD2. Germline V gene data show CDR1 as SGHTA and CDR2 as FQGNSA. V gave up 6 bases and J gave up 0 bases; unmatched junction bases: 5. The CDR3 loop spans 14 amino acids. DNA for the CDR3: TGTGCCAGCAGACCCGGGGGGAGCTCCTACGAGCAGTACTTC. Its protein product is CASRPGGSSYEQYF.